Sequencing of this T cell receptor beta chain was carried out in a study of cytomegalovirus exposure and HLA in healthy donors. The CDR3 loop spans 14 amino acids. Between the trimmed V and J ends, which lost 0 bases and 8 bases, there was a span of 12 bases. CDR1 and CDR2 from the germline V gene are SGHNT and YYREEE (reference sequence). PCR was performed using 60 Vbeta and 13 Jbeta primers. TCRdb's copy holds only in-frame clones and misses some; the assay was immunoSEQ multiplex PCR. The top ten clones hold 2.5% to 3% of a sample with approximately 240,000 clones, over 70% of them seen once. This clone was found a few times. Antigen unknown. Study-level findings and limits: No immune exposure information besides CMV serostatus was available. An apparent linkage of common viral pathogens to several of the most significant clusters emerged in a later analysis. Earlier analysis found most TCR beta V segments productive about 87% or about 30% of the time. The study found most TCR sequences rare, yet found some public TCRs in many donors.

The receptor was derived from a woman aged 55-75 years in good health and CMV-seropositive. The chain recombines TRBV5-4 with TRBJ1-5, with D unresolved. The sequenced material came from PBMCs. CDR3 nucleotide sequence: TGTGCCAGCAGCTTGGCACCCGGGTCTGAGCCCCAGCATTTT. Protein: CASSLAPGSEPQHF.